This TCR beta chain is drawn from a study of regulatory T cells in long-lasting Graves disease. Overall study context: The definition of persistent Graves' disease was over 5 years of antithyroid drugs with positive TSH receptor antibodies.

Trimming cost V 3 bases and J 7 bases; bases outside gene matches: 15. CDR1 and CDR2 (germline): MDHEN, SYDVKM. The CDR3 has 17 amino acids. This clonotype was seen a handful of times. What it binds is unknown. The time point: persistent/refractory GD, antithyroid drugs over 5 years with positive TRAb. Researchers made the TCR library from RNA that was extracted from PBMCs. Study-level points and caveats: Among samples with persistent disease, TRBV28, TRBJ1-2 and TRBJ2-5 were favored.

Researchers made TCR beta libraries by using iRepertoire HTBI primers and running Arm-PCR on CDR3 regions. TCRdb redid the calling of the multiplex PCR reads with MiXCR, one entry per CDR3 protein. There are fewer than 450,000 distinct CDR3 sequences in the sample; less than 25% occur only once, and 20% to 25% lies in the top ten. The TCR sequence derives from a female donor with Graves disease. The sequencing here drew on peripheral blood mononuclear cells (PBMCs), taken when the disease was refractory, from a patient treated with antithyroid drugs. V is TRBV28 and J is TRBJ2-5; TRBD2 agrees at 9 bases. The CDR3, as DNA: TGTGCCAGCAGTTTGGAGGGCTCCGCGGGAGGGTCCGGGACCCAGTACTTC. This sequence encodes CASSLEGSAGGSGTQYF.